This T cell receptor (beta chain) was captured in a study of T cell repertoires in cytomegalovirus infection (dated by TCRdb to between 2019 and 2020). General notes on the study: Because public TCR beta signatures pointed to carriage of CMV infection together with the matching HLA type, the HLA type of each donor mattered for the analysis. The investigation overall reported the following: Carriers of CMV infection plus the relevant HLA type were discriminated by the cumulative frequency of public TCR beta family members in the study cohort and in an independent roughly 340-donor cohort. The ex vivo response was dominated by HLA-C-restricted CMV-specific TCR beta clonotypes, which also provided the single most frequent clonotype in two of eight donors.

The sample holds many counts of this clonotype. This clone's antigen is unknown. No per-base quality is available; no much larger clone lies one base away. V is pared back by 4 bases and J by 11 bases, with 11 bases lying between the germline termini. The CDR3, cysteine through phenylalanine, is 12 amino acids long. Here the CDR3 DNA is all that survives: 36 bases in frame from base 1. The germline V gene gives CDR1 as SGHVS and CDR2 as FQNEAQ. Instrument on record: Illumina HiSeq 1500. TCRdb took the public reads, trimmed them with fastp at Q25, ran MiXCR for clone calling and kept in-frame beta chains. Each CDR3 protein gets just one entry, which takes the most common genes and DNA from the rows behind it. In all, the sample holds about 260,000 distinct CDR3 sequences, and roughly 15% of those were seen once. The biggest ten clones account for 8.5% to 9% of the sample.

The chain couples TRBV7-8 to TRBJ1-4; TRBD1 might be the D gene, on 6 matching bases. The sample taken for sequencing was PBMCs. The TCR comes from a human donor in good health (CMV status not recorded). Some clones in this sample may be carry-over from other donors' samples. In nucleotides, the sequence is TGTGCCAGCAGCTCGGGGGCAGGGAAACTGTTTTTT. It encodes CASSSGAGKLFF. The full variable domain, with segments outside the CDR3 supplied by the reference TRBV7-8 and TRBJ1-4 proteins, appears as GAGVSQSPRYKVAKRGQDVALRCDPISGHVSLFWYQQALGQGPEFLTYFQNEAQLDKSGLPSDRFFAERPEGSVSTLKIQRTQQEDSAVYLCASSSGAGKLFFGSGTQLSVL.